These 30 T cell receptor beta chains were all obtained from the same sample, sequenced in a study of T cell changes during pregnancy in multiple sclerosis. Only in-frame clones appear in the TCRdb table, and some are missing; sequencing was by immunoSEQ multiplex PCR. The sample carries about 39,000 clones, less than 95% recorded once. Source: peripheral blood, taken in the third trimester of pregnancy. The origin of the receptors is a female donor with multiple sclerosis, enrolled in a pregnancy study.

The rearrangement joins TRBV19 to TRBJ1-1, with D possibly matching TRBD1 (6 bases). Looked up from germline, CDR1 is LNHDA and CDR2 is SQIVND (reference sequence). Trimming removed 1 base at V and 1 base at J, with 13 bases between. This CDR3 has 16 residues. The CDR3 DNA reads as TGTGCCAGTAGTATAGTGCGGGGGCTGTGGAACACTGAAGCTTTCTTT. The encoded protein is CASSIVRGLWNTEAFF.

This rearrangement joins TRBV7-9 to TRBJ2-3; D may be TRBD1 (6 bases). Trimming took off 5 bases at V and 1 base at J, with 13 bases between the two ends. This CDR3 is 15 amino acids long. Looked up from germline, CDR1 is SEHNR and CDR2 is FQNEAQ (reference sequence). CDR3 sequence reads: CASSPTGLGTDTQYF. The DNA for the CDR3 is TGTGCCAGCAGCCCTACAGGGTTGGGCACAGATACGCAGTATTTT. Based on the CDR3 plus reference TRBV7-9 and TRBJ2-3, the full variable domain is DTGVSQNPRHKITKRGQNVTFRCDPISEHNRLYWYRQTLGQGPEFLTYFQNEAQLEKSRLLSDRFSAERPKGSFSTLEIQRTEQGDSAMYLCASSPTGLGTDTQYFGPGTRLTVL.

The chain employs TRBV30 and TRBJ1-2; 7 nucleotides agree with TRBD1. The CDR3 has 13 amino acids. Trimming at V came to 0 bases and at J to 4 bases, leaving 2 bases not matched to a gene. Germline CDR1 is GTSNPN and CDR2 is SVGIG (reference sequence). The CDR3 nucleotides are TGTGCCTGGAGTGTGGGACAGCTCTATGGCTACACCTTC. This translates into CAWSVGQLYGYTF.

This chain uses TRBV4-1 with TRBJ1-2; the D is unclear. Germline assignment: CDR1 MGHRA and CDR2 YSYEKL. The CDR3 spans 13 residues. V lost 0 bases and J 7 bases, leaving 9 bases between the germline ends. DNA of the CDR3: TGCGCCAGCAGCCAAGATGGAGAGGGTGGCTACACCTTC. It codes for CASSQDGEGGYTF.

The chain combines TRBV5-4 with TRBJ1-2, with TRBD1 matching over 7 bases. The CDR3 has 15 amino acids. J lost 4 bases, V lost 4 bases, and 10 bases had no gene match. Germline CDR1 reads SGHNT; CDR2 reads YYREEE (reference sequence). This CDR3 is CASSIPTGIGYGYTF. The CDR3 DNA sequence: TGTGCCAGCAGCATCCCGACAGGGATAGGCTATGGCTACACCTTC.

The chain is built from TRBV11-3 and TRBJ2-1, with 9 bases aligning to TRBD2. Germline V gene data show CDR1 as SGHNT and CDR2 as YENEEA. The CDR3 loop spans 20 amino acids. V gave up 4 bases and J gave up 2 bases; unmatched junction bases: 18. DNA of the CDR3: TGTGCCAGCAGCTCCGGGGGGGTGGGTAGCGGGAGTTCGGCCTACAATGAGCAGTTCTTC. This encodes CASSSGGVGSGSSAYNEQFF. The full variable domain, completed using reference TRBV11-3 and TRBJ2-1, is EAGVVQSPRYKIIEKKQPVAFWCNPISGHNTLYWYLQNLGQGPELLIRYENEEAVDDSQLPKDRFSAERLKGVDSTLKIQPAELGDSAVYLCASSSGGVGSGSSAYNEQFFGPGTRLTVL.

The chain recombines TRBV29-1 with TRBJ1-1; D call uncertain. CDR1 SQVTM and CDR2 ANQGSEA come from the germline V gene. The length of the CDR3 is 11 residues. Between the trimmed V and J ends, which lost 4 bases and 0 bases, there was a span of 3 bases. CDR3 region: CSVAMNTEAFF. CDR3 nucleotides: TGCAGCGTTGCCATGAACACTGAAGCTTTCTTT.

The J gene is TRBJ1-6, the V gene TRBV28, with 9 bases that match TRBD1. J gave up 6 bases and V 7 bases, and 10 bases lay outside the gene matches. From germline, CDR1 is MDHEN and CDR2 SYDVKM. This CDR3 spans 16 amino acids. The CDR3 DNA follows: TGTGCCAGCACTTCCCCCATGGGACAGGGTAATTCACCCCTCCACTTT. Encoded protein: CASTSPMGQGNSPLHF.

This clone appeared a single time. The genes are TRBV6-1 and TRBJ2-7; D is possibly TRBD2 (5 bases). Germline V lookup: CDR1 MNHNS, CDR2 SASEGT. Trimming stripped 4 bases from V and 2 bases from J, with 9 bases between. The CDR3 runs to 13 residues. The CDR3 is CASSAGGTYEQYF. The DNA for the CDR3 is TGTGCCAGCAGTGCCGGAGGTACCTACGAGCAGTACTTC.

The CDR3 bases are TGTGCCAGCAGTCCGGACAGCTCCTACGAGCAGTACTTC. This encodes CASSPDSSYEQYF. The chain uses TRBV7-9 and TRBJ2-5; tentative D call: TRBD1 (6 bases). Near its end, the DNA agrees better with TRBJ2-7, so the J call may be wrong. CDR1 is SEHNR, CDR2 FQNEAQ, per germline (reference sequence). The CDR3 has 13 amino acids.

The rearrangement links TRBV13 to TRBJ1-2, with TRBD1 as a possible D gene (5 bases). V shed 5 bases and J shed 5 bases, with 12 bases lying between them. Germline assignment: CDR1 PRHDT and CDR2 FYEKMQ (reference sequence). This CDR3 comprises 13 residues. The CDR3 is CASSLPTDYGYTF. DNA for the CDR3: TGTGCCAGCAGCCTCCCGACAGATTATGGCTACACCTTC.

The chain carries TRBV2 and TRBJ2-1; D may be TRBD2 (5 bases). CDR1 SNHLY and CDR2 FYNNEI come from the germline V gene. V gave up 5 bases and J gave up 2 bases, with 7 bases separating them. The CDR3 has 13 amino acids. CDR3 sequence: CASSSGPYNEQFF. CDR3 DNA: TGTGCCAGCAGTAGCGGTCCCTACAATGAGCAGTTCTTC.

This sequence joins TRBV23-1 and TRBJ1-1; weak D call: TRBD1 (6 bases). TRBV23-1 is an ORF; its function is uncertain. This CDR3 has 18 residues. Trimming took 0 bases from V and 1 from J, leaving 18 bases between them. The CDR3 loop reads CASSQSPQGRVRNTEAFF. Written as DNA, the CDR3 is TGCGCCAGCAGTCAATCCCCCCAGGGGAGGGTTAGGAACACTGAAGCTTTCTTT.

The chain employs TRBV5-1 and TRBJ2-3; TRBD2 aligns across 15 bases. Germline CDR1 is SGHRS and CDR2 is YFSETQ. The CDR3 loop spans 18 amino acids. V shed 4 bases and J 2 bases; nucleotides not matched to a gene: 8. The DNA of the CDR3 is TGCGCCAGCAGCATCGGGACTAGCGGGGGGCCATACACAGATACGCAGTATTTT. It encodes CASSIGTSGGPYTDTQYF.

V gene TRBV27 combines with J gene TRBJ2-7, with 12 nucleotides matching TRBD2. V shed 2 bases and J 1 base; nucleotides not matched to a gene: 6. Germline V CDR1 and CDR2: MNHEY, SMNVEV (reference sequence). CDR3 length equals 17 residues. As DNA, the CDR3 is TGTGCCAGCAGTTTACGAGAGGGACTAGCGGGTTCCTACGAGCAGTACTTC. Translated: CASSLREGLAGSYEQYF.

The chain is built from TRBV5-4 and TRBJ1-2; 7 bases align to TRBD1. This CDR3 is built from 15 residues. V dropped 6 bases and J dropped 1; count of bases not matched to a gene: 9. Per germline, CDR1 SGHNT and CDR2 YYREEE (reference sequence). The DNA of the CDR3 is TGTGCCAGCACCACCGCAGGGGGTGATAACTATGGCTACACCTTC. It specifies CASTTAGGDNYGYTF.

DNA of the CDR3: TGTGCCTGGAGTGTAATAGGGGCAGGGATCTCCTATAATTCACCCCTCCACTTT. It codes for CAWSVIGAGISYNSPLHF. The J gene is TRBJ1-6, the V gene TRBV30; the D gene is possibly TRBD1 (5 bases). The CDR3 contains 18 residues. Germline V CDR1 and CDR2: GTSNPN, SVGIG (reference sequence). Trimming stripped 0 bases from V and 0 bases from J, with 15 bases between.

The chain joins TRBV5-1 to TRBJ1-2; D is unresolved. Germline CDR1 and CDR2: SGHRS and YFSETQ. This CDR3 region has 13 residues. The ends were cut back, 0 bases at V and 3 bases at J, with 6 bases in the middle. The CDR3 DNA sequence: TGCGCCAGCAGCTTGGAGAGGCACTATGGCTACACCTTC. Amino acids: CASSLERHYGYTF. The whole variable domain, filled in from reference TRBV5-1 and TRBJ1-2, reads KAGVTQTPRYLIKTRGQQVTLSCSPISGHRSVSWYQQTPGQGLQFLFEYFSETQRNKGNFPGRFSGRQFSNSRSEMNVSTLELGDSALYLCASSLERHYGYTFGSGTRLTVV.

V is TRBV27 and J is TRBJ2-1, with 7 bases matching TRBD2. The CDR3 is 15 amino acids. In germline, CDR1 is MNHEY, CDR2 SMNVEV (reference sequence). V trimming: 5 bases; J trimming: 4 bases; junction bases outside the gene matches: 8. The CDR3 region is CASSRSGVFYNEQFF. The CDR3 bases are TGTGCCAGCAGTAGAAGCGGGGTATTTTACAATGAGCAGTTCTTC.

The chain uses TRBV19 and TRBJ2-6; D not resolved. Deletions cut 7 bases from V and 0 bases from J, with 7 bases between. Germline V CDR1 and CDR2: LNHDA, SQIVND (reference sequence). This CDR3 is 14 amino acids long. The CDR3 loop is CASIQRSGANVLTF. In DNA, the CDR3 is TGTGCCAGTATTCAGCGCTCTGGGGCCAACGTCCTGACTTTC.

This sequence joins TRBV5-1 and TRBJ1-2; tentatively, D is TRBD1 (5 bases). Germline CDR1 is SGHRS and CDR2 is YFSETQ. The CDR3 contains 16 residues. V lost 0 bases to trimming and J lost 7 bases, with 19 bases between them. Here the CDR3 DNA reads TGCGCCAGCAGCTTGGGGAGCAAGGGGACTCGGGTTGGCTACACCTTC. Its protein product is CASSLGSKGTRVGYTF.

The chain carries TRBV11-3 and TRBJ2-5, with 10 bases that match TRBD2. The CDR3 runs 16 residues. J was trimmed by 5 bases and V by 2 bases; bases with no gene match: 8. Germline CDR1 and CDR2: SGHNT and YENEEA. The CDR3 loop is CASSLRVAGGRETQYF. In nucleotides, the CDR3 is TGTGCCAGCAGCTTACGGGTAGCGGGGGGCCGGGAGACCCAGTACTTC.

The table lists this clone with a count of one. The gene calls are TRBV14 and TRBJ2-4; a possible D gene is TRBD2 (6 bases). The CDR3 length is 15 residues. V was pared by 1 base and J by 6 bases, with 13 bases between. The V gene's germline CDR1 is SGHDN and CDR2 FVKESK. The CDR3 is CASSQVGGVGNIQYF. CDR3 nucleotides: TGTGCCAGCAGCCAAGTCGGCGGGGTGGGAAACATTCAGTACTTC.

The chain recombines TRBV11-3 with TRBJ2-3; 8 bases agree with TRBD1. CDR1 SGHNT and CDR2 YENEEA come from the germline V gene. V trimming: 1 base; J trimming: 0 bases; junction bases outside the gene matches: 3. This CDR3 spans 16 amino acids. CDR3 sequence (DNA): TGTGCCAGCAGCTTAGCAGGGGGCATGAGCACAGATACGCAGTATTTT. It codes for CASSLAGGMSTDTQYF.

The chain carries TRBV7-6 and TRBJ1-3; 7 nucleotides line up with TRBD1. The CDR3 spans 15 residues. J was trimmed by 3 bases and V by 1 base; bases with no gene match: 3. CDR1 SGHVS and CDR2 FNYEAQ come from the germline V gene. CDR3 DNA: TGTGCCAGCAGCTTAGACAGGGGCTTTGGAAACACCATATATTTT. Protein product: CASSLDRGFGNTIYF.

The CDR3 sequence is CASSFTRLAGSRNEQFF. The CDR3, as DNA: TGTGCCAGCAGTTTTACCCGACTAGCGGGGTCTCGGAATGAGCAGTTCTTC. The rearrangement uses TRBV27 and TRBJ2-1; 11 bases match TRBD2. Germline loops: CDR1 MNHEY, CDR2 SMNVEV (reference sequence). The CDR3 covers 17 residues. V lost 3 bases, J lost 7 bases, and 11 bases stayed unmatched.

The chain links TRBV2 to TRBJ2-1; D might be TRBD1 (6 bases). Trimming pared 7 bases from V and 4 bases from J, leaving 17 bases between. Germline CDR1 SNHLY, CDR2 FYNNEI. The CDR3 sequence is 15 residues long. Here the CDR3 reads CASNRGTLLYNEQFF. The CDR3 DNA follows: TGTGCCAGCAATAGGGGGACCCTACTTTACAATGAGCAGTTCTTC.

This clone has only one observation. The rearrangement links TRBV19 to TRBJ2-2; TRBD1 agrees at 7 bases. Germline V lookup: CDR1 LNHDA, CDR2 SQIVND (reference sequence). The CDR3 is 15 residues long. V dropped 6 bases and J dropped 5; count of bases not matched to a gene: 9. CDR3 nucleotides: TGTGCCAGTAGCCGCGACAGGGAAGGGACCGGGGAGCTGTTTTTT. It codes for CASSRDREGTGELFF. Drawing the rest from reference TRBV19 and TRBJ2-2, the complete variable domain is DGGITQSPKYLFRKEGQNVTLSCEQNLNHDAMYWYRQDPGQGLRLIYYSQIVNDFQKGDIAEGYSVSREKKESFPLTVTSAQKNPTAFYLCASSRDREGTGELFFGEGSRLTVL.

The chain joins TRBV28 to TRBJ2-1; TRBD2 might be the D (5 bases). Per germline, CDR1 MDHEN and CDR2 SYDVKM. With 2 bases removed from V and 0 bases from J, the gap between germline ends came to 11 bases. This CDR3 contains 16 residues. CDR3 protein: CASSLGGSGSYNEQFF. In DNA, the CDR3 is TGTGCCAGCAGTTTAGGAGGAAGTGGCTCCTACAATGAGCAGTTCTTC.

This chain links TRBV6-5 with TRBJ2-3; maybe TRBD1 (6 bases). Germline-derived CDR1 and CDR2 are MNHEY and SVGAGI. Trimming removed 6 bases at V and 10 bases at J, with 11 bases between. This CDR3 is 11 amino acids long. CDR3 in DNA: TGTGCCAGCAGAACAGGGAGCGCGCAGTATTTT. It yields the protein CASRTGSAQYF.